The clone carrying this TCR beta chain showed up many times. The source material, RNA transcripts, was used to amplify TCR beta CDR3 regions. The TCR CDR3 first-round RT-PCR relied on the HTBI primer set. One entry per CDR3 protein, called by TCRdb with MiXCR from the multiplex PCR reads. The sample records 300,000 or so distinct CDR3 sequences, around a sixth being singletons. This record comes from a study of T cells in Graves' hyperthyroidism and ophthalmopathy. CDR3 length: 14 amino acids. V dropped 3 bases and J dropped 3 bases, with 11 bases sitting between them. Germline values: CDR1 SEHNR, CDR2 FQNEAQ (reference sequence).

The rearrangement links TRBV7-9 to TRBJ1-2, with D uncertain. Sequencing was performed on blood. The sequence came from a man between 25 and 39 years old with Graves' hyperthyroidism. As DNA, the CDR3 is TGTGCCAGCAGCTTTAATCGGGGAGACTATGGCTACACCTTC. Residues: CASSFNRGDYGYTF.